Given below is one T cell receptor (beta chain) in context. This clonotype was detected ten times or more. The target of this receptor is not known. No qualities accompany the bases; no much larger clone lies one base away. The data are from a study of identical twins listed by TCRdb under 2016. Context from the whole study: TCR alpha and beta repertoires from monozygotic twins, unrelated adults of various ages and cord blood were deep-sequenced to test whether fetal clonotypes persist. To rule out contamination, the twin experiments were replicated at different times with different library preparation protocols.

What the authors observed across the whole study: In monozygotic twins, recombination models systematically underestimated out-of-frame TCR alpha sharing, but the models matched the sharing seen between unrelated individuals. Invariant T cells such as MAIT and iNKT could partly confound zero-insertion analyses, although diverse VJ usage argued against such confounding for most clonotypes. Because the same donors could not be followed over many years, the conclusions depended on cross-sectional statistical analysis. Out-of-frame TCR alpha sequences shared between twins showed an excess of low generation-probability sequences compared with coincidental sharing between unrelated individuals. Excess twin sharing in beta out-of-frame sequences was weaker because fewer shared sequences lowered the signal-to-noise ratio. Abundant cord blood beta clonotypes carried fewer insertions; young adult naive repertoires showed a weaker similar trend, while memory repertoires showed none.

Every donor in the study was a healthy Caucasian. The twin cohort comprised three pairs of female monozygotic twins, all aged about 18 to 30 years. CD4+ and CD8+ T cell populations were isolated with positive isolation kits from Invitrogen. The CDR3, from cysteine to phenylalanine, totals 16 residues. The read is trimmed to its CDR3 DNA, 48 bases read in frame from base 1. V lost 0 bases and J lost 2 bases, and the count of bases not matched to a germline gene is 4. CDR1 and CDR2 (ENHRY, SYGVKD) derive from the germline V gene. Libraries were prepared through 5' RACE. Sequenced using an Illumina HiSeq 2000. A universal primer binding site was added through template switching, and the final cDNA carried a unique molecular identifier so that TCR cDNA molecules could be counted accurately. Specific primers in the conserved constant-segment region were used to synthesize first-strand cDNA for the TCR alpha and beta chains. To control for contamination, each cDNA library was double barcoded with a SMART-Mk sample barcode plus Illumina barcodes. TruSeq adapter sequences along with Illumina sample barcodes were introduced in two successive PCR steps. Sequencing of the TCR alpha and beta cDNA libraries was done on the Illumina HiSeq platform using custom primers. The authors processed their data as follows. Raw reads were processed with MiGEC to extract unique molecular identifiers, and MiXCR was used to determine CDR3 positions. Recombination models were inferred per individual with the repgenHMM and IGoR tools using an EM algorithm. Shared clonotypes were analyzed with the tcR package in R, and sharing was normalized by the product of cloneset sizes. To study raw recombination without the effects of thymic and clonal selection, out-of-frame nonproductive sequences were analyzed. In TCRdb, the public reads were trimmed at Q25 with fastp and aligned with MiXCR, with productive beta chains retained. Each entry is one CDR3 protein sequence, shown with its most common DNA and genes. The V and J calls shown here were made by TCRdb, not taken from the authors' results. The table for this sample lists about 480,000 distinct CDR3 sequences; 14% of them were counted only once. Jointly, the top ten make up over 0.5% of the sample.

These data also formed part of another study, on yellow fever vaccine responses in identical twins. The second paper states: According to the authors, the vaccine-induced T cell response in identical twins seemed to be partly convergent and partly specific to each individual. Focusing on identical twins, the study followed the T cell clones that responded to the vaccine, and did so with precision.

The source of this sequence is a woman between 18 and 29 years old in good health. The rearrangement combines TRBV10-3 with TRBJ2-3; the junction holds 8 bases that match TRBD2. Material for sequencing was CD4+ T cells sorted from blood. The CDR3 is CAISESSGSLTDTQYF. The nucleotide sequence is given as TGTGCCATCAGTGAGTCGAGCGGGAGTCTCACAGATACGCAGTATTTT.